The 4 T cell receptor beta chains reported below all come from one sample, sequenced in a study of CD8+ T cells in alopecia areata. This sample's treatment: oral pan-JAK inhibitor, 5-10 mg twice daily. cDNA prepared by RNA extraction and subsequent reverse transcription served as the template for sequencing. Measured with immunoSEQ multiplex PCR; TCRdb has only the in-frame clones, and not every one. The repertoire holds about 100,000 clones, with 84% as singletons. Sequences were derived from CD8+ T cells sorted from blood, sampled at week 24, from a patient treated with tofacitinib. These receptors all stem from a human donor with alopecia areata.

The chain combines TRBV4-3 with TRBJ2-7; 11 nucleotides match TRBD2. Looked up from germline, CDR1 is LGHNA and CDR2 is YSLEER. Germline trimming cut 4 bases from V and 3 bases from J; bases unmatched to any gene: 2. The CDR3 has 14 residues. CDR3 amino acids: CASSLGTSGYEQYF. The DNA for the CDR3 is TGCGCCAGCAGCCTCGGGACTAGCGGCTACGAGCAGTACTTC.

This clone has just one count. The J gene is TRBJ2-7, the V gene TRBV7-9; TRBD1 matches at 9 bases. With V trimmed by 8 bases and J by 4 bases, 9 bases remained unmatched. CDR1 SEHNR and CDR2 FQNEAQ come from the germline V gene (reference sequence). The CDR3 contains 14 residues. The CDR3 DNA follows: TGTGCCAGCGGTGTGGCAGGACAGGGGTACGAGCAGTACTTC. It translates to CASGVAGQGYEQYF.

Here the CDR3 DNA reads TGTGCCAGCAGCGAACCCGGGACACCGGTCAACGAGCAGTACTTC. It specifies CASSEPGTPVNEQYF. The rearrangement uses TRBV7-9 and TRBJ2-7; possibly TRBD1 for D (6 bases). CDR3 size: 15 residues. CDR1 is SEHNR, CDR2 FQNEAQ, per germline (reference sequence). V was trimmed by 5 bases and J by 5 bases, leaving 19 bases between them.

The table lists this clone with a few counts. The CDR3 loop reads CSVEGGRLAVTTAQYF. DNA for the CDR3: TGCAGCGTTGAAGGCGGTCGACTAGCGGTGACAACAGCGCAGTATTTT. The J gene is TRBJ2-3, the V gene TRBV29-1, with 9 bases identical to TRBD2. CDR3 length: 16 amino acids. The germline CDR1 and CDR2 sequences are SQVTM and ANQGSEA. The V and J ends lost 1 base and 10 bases, in that order; junction bases with no gene match: 15.